A selection of T cell receptor beta chains follows, all from one sample in a study of CD8+ T cells in alopecia areata. This table comes from immunoSEQ multiplex PCR, and its TCRdb copy is limited to in-frame clones, with some not included. Of under 350,000 clones in the sample, 58% were seen once. Specimen: CD4+ T cells sorted from blood, collected at week 24, from a patient treated with tofacitinib. Every receptor here comes from a human donor with alopecia areata. The CDR3 runs from the conserved cysteine through the conserved F or W. D genes are given only for firm matches. Rows give clone size only sometimes, using once, few, many, or a class for an expanded clone.

d_call,clone_size,v_call,j_call,cdr3_aa,cdr3_nt
TRBD2,.,TRBV29-1,TRBJ2-5,CSAVDGGVLAGGLYQETQYF,TGCAGCGCTGTAGACGGTGGAGTGCTAGCGGGGGGCCTGTACCAAGAGACCCAGTACTTC
.,.,TRBV5-1,TRBJ2-7,CASSSDKATYEQYF,TGCGCCAGCAGCTCGGACAAGGCTACCTACGAGCAGTACTTC
.,.,TRBV6-1,TRBJ2-5,CASRRKQGSQETQYF,TGTGCCAGCAGACGAAAACAGGGATCCCAAGAGACCCAGTACTTC
TRBD2,once,TRBV5-1,TRBJ2-7,CASSLEPLAGGPVYEQYF,TGCGCCAGCAGCTTGGAGCCCCTAGCGGGGGGGCCCGTTTACGAGCAGTACTTC
TRBD1,.,TRBV5-1,TRBJ1-5,CASSFRGDRGQPQHF,TGCGCCAGCAGCTTCCGGGGGGACAGGGGTCAGCCCCAGCATTTT
.,few,TRBV29-1,TRBJ2-7,CSVDDPGEQYF,TGCAGCGTTGATGATCCCGGGGAGCAGTACTTC
.,.,TRBV7-9,TRBJ2-7,CASSPPGAYEQYF,TGTGCCAGCAGCCCCCCGGGGGCCTACGAGCAGTACTTC
.,.,TRBV2,TRBJ1-2,CASSDQGGGYTF,TGTGCCAGCAGTGACCAGGGCGGGGGCTACACCTTC
.,.,TRBV5-1,TRBJ1-1,CASSLQPGVAEAFF,TGCGCCAGCAGCTTGCAGCCGGGTGTGGCTGAAGCTTTCTTT
TRBD2,.,TRBV30,TRBJ2-2,CAWNLPRTSDTGELFF,TGTGCCTGGAACCTCCCTAGGACTAGCGACACCGGGGAGCTGTTTTTT
TRBD1,.,TRBV5-4,TRBJ1-2,CASSLGTGPLGYTF,TGTGCCAGCAGCTTGGGGACAGGGCCTTTGGGCTACACCTTC
.,.,TRBV2,TRBJ2-3,CASTPPVQGPDTQYF,TGTGCCAGCACCCCCCCCGTCCAGGGGCCAGATACGCAGTATTTT
.,few,TRBV4-2,TRBJ1-2,CASSLSSSGVVYGYTF,TGTGCCAGCAGCCTTTCTTCCTCCGGGGTAGTCTATGGCTACACCTTC
.,.,TRBV7-9,TRBJ1-2,CASSLALAGNGYTF,TGTGCCAGCAGCTTAGCATTAGCGGGAAACGGCTACACCTTC
.,.,TRBV30,TRBJ1-5,CAWSGGLDQPQHF,TGTGCCTGGAGTGGCGGGTTGGATCAGCCCCAGCATTTT
.,.,TRBV28,TRBJ1-2,CASNSGEQGYTF,TGTGCCAGCAACTCGGGCGAACAGGGCTACACCTTC
.,.,TRBV29-1,TRBJ1-1,CSVDPTGTEAFF,TGCAGCGTTGACCCTACAGGGACCGAAGCTTTCTTT